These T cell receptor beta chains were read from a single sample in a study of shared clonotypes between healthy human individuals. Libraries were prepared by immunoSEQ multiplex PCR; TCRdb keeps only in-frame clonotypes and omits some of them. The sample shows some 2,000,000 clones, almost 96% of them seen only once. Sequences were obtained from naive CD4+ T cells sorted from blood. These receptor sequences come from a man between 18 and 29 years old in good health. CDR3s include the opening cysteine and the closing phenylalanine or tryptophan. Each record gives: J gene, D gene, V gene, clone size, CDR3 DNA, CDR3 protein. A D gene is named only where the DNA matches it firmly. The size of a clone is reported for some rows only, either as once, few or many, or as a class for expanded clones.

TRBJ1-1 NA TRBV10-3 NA TGTGCCATCAGTGGGGGGGGGAACACTGAAGCTTTCTTT CAISGGGNTEAFF
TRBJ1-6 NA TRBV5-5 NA TGTGCCAGCAGCTTGGCCGACGGGTCCGAATCTTTTAATTCACCCCTCCACTTT CASSLADGSESFNSPLHF
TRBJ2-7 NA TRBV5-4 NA TGTGCCAGCAGCTTGGTTGGCAGGCGAGAATACTCCTACGAGCAGTACTTC CASSLVGRREYSYEQYF
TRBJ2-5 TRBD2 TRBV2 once TGTGCCAGCATGGCCACGTTTGCGGGGGGCCAAGAGACCCAGTACTTC CASMATFAGGQETQYF
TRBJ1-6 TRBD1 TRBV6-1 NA TGTGCCAGCAGTGAGCAGGGGGCAATGGATTCACCCCTCCACTTT CASSEQGAMDSPLHF
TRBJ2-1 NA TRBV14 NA TGTGCCAGCAGCTTTTACAATGAGCAGTTCTTC CASSFYNEQFF
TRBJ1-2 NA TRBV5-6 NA TGTGCCAGCAGCTTGGGGGAGAACTATGGCTACACCTTC CASSLGENYGYTF
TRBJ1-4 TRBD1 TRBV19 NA TGTGCCAGTAGTATAAGAACAGGGGAGAATGAAAAACTGTTTTTT CASSIRTGENEKLFF
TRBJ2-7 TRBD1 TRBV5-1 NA TGCGCCAGCAGCCCTACAGGGGGAGTAACCTACGAGCAGTACTTC CASSPTGGVTYEQYF
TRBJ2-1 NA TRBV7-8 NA TGTGCCAGCAGCTTAGTAATAGGGGCAAATGAGCAGTTCTTC CASSLVIGANEQFF
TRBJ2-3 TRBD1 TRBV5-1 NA TGCGCCAGCAGCCAGGACAGGGTGACAGATACGCAGTATTTT CASSQDRVTDTQYF
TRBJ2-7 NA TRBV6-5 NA TGTGCCAGCAGCCGATCGAGGGACTACGAGCAGTACTTC CASSRSRDYEQYF
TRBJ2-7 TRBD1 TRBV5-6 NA TGTGCCAGCAGCCCCGCCGGGACAGGAGTCCACGAGCAGTACTTC CASSPAGTGVHEQYF
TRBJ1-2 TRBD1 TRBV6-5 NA TGTGCCAGCAGTTCCCCCGGGACAGGGGACACCTTC CASSSPGTGDTF
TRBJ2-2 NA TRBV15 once TGTGCCACCAGCAGAGATAGTTGGACAGAGACCGGGGAGCTGTTTTTT CATSRDSWTETGELFF
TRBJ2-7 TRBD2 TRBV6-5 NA TGTGCCAGCAGTTACACGAGGACTAGCGGGAGATCCGAGCAGTACTTC CASSYTRTSGRSEQYF
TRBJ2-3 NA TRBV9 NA TGTGCCAGTCCGGGGCGCAAGGAAGACAAGAACACAGATACGCAGTATTTT CASPGRKEDKNTDTQYF